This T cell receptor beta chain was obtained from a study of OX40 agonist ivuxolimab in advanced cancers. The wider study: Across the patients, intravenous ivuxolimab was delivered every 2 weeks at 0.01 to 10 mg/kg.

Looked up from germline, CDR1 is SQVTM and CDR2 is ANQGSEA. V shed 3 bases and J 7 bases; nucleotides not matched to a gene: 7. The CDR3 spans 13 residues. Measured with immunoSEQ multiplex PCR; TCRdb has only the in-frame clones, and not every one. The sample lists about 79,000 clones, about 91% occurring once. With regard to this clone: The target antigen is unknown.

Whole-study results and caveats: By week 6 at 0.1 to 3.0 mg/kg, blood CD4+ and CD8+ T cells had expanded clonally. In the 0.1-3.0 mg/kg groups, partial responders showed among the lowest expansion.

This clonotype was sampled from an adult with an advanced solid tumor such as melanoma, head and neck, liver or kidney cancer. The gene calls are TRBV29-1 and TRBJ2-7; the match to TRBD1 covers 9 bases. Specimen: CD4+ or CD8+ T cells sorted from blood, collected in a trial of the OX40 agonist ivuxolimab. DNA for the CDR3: TGCAGCGTTGAGGAAACAGGGGGCCGAGAGCAGTACTTC. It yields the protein CSVEETGGREQYF.